The entry below gives a single T cell receptor (beta chain) sequence along with its context. This clonotype was seen at least ten times. No cognate antigen has been identified for it. Base qualities are not recorded, but no much larger clone differs from it by a single base. Library creation used 5' RACE. The data were produced on an Illumina HiSeq 2500. A second PCR of roughly 6 to 11 cycles was performed with a sample-barcoded 5' primer and a J-beta primer mix. A template-switch 5' adaptor carrying 12 random nucleotides introduced a unique molecular identifier onto each TCR beta cDNA molecule. At least 3 million CDR3-containing paired-end reads were obtained from each sample. All of the RNA was converted into first-strand cDNA using the Mint cDNA synthesis kit, with a TRBC-specific oligonucleotide serving as the primer. All cDNA was treated with uracil-DNA glycosylase and then went through a first 18-cycle PCR with the universal primers M1SS and BC2_uni_R. The original pipeline was this. For normalization, 1 million high-quality reads, each with a distinct molecular identifier, were randomly selected from each sample. Reads with shared molecular identifiers were discarded instead of being binned into consensus sequences. MiTCR, set to a Q25 quality threshold and the strictest error-elimination algorithm, was used for CDR3 identification, clonotype clustering and error correction. A nonparametric unseen species model with Euler transformation was used to estimate a lower bound on total TCR beta diversity. TCRdb applied fastp at Q25 and MiXCR to the public reads, then kept only in-frame beta chains. Here each entry gathers all rows of one CDR3 protein and keeps the most common genes and DNA. TCRdb, rather than the study authors, made the V and J calls. The table for this sample lists 650,000 to 1,000,000 distinct CDR3 sequences; less than 60% of them were counted only once. Jointly, the top ten make up about a sixth of the sample.

These data are taken from a study of blood T cells in healthy people across ages (dated by TCRdb to the mid-2010s). About the full investigation: Template switching captured roughly one uniquely barcoded TCR beta cDNA molecule per two T cells in model experiments. Using deep sequencing normalized with unique cDNA molecular identifiers, the study measured how TCR beta repertoire diversity changes with age. The donors were split into four age groups: young (average approximately 16 years), middle-aged (around 37), aged (about 62) and long-lived (more than 80). To avoid experimental bias, donors of different ages were spread randomly across the sequencing lanes. The study analyzed two additional independent replicas of 1 million unique cDNA reads from the same blood draw for two donors, one aged 18 to 30 and one aged 80 or older.

Broader findings and caveats from the paper: Estimates of total diversity from one million sequenced T cells were regarded as lower bounds and underestimates. Compared with the aged group, the long-lived group had more naive CD4+ T cells, fewer expanded clones and increased TCR diversity, suggesting age selection. Because the CMV infection status of the donors was unknown, age-related changes in expanded clonotypes may potentially have been confounded. Because profiling used bulk unsorted PBMCs, naive and antigen-experienced compartments could not be compared conclusively. As age increased, observed TCR beta diversity per million T cells dropped in a roughly linear way, and a significant reduction was already evident by age about 36. A strong correlation was found between observed TCR beta diversity and the percentage of naive T cells measured by flow cytometry.

The roughly 39 donors, aged about 6 to 95 years, were systemically healthy Caucasian individuals from Russia. Each donor gave approximately 10 milliliters of peripheral blood, collected into EDTA-treated Vacutainer tubes. Ficoll-Paque density-gradient centrifugation was used to isolate PBMCs, with at least 7 million obtained per sample. Trizol reagent was used to extract total RNA from PBMCs, with at least 5.5 micrograms per sample. The percentages of naive CD45RAhigh/CD27high T cells were determined by flow cytometry on a PBMC aliquot from every donor. Trimmed from V: 3 bases; trimmed from J: 3 bases; junction bases lacking a gene match: 8. The germline V gene (reference sequence) supplies CDR1 DFQATT and CDR2 SNEGSKA. Its CDR3 holds 17 amino acids, cysteine through phenylalanine. CDR3 DNA only is kept here, 51 bases in frame from base 1.

This TCR derives from a man of 80 years or more in good health. Sequenced: blood. This sequence uses TRBV20-1 and TRBJ2-7; TRBD2 aligns with 16 central bases. The CDR3: CSARGGTSGRGLYEQYF. The sequenced DNA: TGCAGTGCTAGGGGCGGGACTAGCGGGAGGGGACTCTACGAGCAGTACTTC.